This T cell receptor beta chain was sequenced in a study of blood T cell repertoires in COVID-19. Among Cohort 3 donors, those recovered had two negative PCRs, clearance, or symptom resolution. TCRdb's table, derived via immunoSEQ multiplex PCR, lists solely in-frame clones and lacks some. The repertoire holds a few hundred thousand clones, with approximately 88% as singletons. The CDR3 covers 20 residues. The V gene's germline CDR1 is KGHSY and CDR2 FQNENV. The V and J ends lost 0 bases and 0 bases respectively, with 21 bases between them. The chain is built from TRBV16 and TRBJ2-4; D perhaps matches TRBD1 (6 bases). Specimen: PBMCs or T cells enriched from blood (not recorded which). The TCR was taken from a man aged 25 to 40 who had recovered from COVID-19. The CDR3 DNA sequence: TGTGCCAGCAGCCAATCGCCAGGGGCAGCTGAAACGCTAGCCAAAAACATTCAGTACTTC. This codes for CASSQSPGAAETLAKNIQYF.